The sequence of this TCR beta chain was determined in a study of T cell changes during pregnancy in multiple sclerosis. CDR1 is SGDLS, CDR2 YYNGEE, per germline. V was trimmed by 3 bases and J by 5 bases, leaving 14 bases between them. CDR3 length equals 15 residues. Some clones are missing from TCRdb's copy, which holds only in-frame ones; the method was immunoSEQ multiplex PCR. The table shows some 44,000 clones, with around 89% occurring only once. The J gene is TRBJ1-4, the V gene TRBV9; maybe TRBD1 (5 bases). Material: CD4+ T cells from peripheral blood mononuclear cells, obtained in the second trimester of pregnancy. This receptor was identified in a female donor with multiple sclerosis, enrolled in a pregnancy study. The CDR3, as DNA: TGTGCCAGCAGCGCGGCGGGGGGAGGGAATGAAAAACTGTTTTTT. It specifies CASSAAGGGNEKLFF.